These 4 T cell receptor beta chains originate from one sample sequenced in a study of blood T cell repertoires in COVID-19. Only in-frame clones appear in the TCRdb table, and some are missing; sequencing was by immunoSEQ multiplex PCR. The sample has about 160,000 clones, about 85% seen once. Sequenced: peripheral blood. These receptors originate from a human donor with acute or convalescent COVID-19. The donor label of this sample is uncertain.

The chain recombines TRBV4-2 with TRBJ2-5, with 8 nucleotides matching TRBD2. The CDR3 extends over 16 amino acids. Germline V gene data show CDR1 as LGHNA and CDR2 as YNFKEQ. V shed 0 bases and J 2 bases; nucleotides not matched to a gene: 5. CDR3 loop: CASSQDRGGLQETQYF. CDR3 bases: TGTGCCAGCAGCCAAGACCGGGGGGGGCTACAAGAGACCCAGTACTTC.

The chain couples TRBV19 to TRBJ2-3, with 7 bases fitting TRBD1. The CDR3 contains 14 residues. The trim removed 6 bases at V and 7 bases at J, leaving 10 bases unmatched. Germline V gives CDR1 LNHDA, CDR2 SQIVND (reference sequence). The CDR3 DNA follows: TGTGCCAGTAGCAAGATAGGGACAGAGCATACGCAGTATTTT. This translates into CASSKIGTEHTQYF.

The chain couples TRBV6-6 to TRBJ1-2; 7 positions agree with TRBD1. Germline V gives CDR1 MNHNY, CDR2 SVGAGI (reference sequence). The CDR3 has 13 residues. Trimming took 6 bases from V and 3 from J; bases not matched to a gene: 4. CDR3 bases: TGTGCCAGCAGCCCAACAGGGGACTATGGCTACACCTTC. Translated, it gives CASSPTGDYGYTF.

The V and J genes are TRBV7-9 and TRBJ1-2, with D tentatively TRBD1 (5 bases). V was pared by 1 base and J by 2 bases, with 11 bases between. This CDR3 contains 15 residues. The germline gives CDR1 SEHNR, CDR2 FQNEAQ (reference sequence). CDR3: CASSLVSGYNYGYTF. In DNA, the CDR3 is TGTGCCAGCAGCTTAGTGTCAGGGTACAACTATGGCTACACCTTC.